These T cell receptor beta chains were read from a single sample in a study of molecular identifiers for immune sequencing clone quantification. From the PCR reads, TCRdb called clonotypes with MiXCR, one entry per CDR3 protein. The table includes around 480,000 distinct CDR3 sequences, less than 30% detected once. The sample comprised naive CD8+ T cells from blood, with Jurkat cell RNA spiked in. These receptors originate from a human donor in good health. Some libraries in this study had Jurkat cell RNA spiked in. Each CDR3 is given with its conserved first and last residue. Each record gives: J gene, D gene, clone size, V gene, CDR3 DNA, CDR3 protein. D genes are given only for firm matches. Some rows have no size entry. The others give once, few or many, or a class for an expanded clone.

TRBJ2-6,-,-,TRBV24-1,TGTGCCACCAGTGATTCTTACGGTACTGGGGCCAACGTCCTGACTTTC,CATSDSYGTGANVLTF
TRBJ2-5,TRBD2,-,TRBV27,TGTGCCAGCAGAGCGTCAAGCGGGAGTGTAGAGACCCAGTACTTC,CASRASSGSVETQYF
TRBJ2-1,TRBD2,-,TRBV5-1,TGCGCCAGCAGCCCGACTAGCGGGGGTGACAATGAGCAGTTCTTC,CASSPTSGGDNEQFF
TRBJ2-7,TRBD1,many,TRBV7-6,TGCGCCAGCAGCCTCGGGACAGGGTTGGGCTACGAGCAGTACTTC,CASSLGTGLGYEQYF
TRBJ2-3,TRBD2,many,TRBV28,TGTGCCAGCAGTTCGGAGCGGGAGTCAGCAGATACGCAGTATTTT,CASSSERESADTQYF
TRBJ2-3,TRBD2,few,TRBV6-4,TGTGCCAGCAGTGACTTAGGACTAGCGGGAGGTGTGGCGGATACGCAGTATTTT,CASSDLGLAGGVADTQYF
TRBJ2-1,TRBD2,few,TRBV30,TGTGCCTGGAGCCCCTCTATAGCGGGATCGCAGTTCTTC,CAWSPSIAGSQFF
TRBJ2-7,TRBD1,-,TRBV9,TGTGCCAGCAGCAACCCGGGACAGAACTACGAGCAGTACTTC,CASSNPGQNYEQYF
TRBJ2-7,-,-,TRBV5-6,TGTGCCAGCAGGTGGTGGGGCGCCCACTACGAGCAGTACTTC,CASRWWGAHYEQYF
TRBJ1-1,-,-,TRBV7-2,TGTGCCAGCAGCTTACTAGCAGGGACTTCTTCAGAAGCTTTCTTT,CASSLLAGTSSEAFF
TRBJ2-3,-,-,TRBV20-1,TGCAGTGCTCCGTTTTGGGCGAGAAGCACAGATACGCAGTATTTT,CSAPFWARSTDTQYF
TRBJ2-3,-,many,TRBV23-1,TGCGCCAGCAGTACCAAAGCGGCGCCCACAGATACGCAGTATTTT,CASSTKAAPTDTQYF
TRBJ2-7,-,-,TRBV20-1,TGCAGTGCTAGAGACCCAGAGCCCTACGAGCAGTACTTC,CSARDPEPYEQYF
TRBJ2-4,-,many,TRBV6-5,TGTGCCAGCAGTTACTCGAGGGGACTAGCCAAAAACATTCAGTACTTC,CASSYSRGLAKNIQYF
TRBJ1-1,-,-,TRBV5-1,TGCGCCAGCAGCTACCCAACAGGGTCATTGAACACTGAAGCTTTCTTT,CASSYPTGSLNTEAFF
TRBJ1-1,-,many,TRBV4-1,TGCGCCAGCAGCAAGGACAGTGAAGCTTTCTTT,CASSKDSEAFF
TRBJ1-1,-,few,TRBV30,TGTGCCCGGAGTATTTGGCAGCGGTATGAAGCTTTCTTT,CARSIWQRYEAFF
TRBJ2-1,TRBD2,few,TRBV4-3,TGCGCCAGCAGCCAGGGACTAGTCGATGAGCAGTTCTTC,CASSQGLVDEQFF
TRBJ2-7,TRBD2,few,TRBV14,TGTGCCAGCAGCCAAGAGGTAGCGGGAGATGACGAGCAGTACTTC,CASSQEVAGDDEQYF
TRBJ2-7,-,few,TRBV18,TGTGCCAGCTCACCAGTAAACCACTCCTACGAGCAGTACTTC,CASSPVNHSYEQYF
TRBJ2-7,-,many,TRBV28,TGTGCCAGCAGTCCTGTAAGCTCCTACGAGCAGTACTTC,CASSPVSSYEQYF
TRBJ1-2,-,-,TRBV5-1,TGCGCCAGCAGCTTGGATATACCGGGACAACCGTTCTATGGCTACACCTTC,CASSLDIPGQPFYGYTF
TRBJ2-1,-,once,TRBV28,TGTGCCTGCAGTTTATGGGCCCGGACATACCTTAACAATGAGCAGTTCTTC,CACSLWARTYLNNEQFF
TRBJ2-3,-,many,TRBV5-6,TGTGCCAGCAGCTTAGCAACAGATACGCAGTATTTT,CASSLATDTQYF
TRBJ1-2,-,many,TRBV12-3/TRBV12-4,TGTGCCAGCAGTTCTTCTCCGATGTATGGCTACACCTTC,CASSSSPMYGYTF
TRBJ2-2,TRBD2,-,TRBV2,TGTGCCAGCAGTGATCCAGCGGGAGGGTTGACCGGGGAGCTGTTTTTT,CASSDPAGGLTGELFF
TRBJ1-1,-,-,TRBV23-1,TGCGCCAGCAGAAATGCCGGGGTGGAGAGCACTGAAGCTTTCTTT,CASRNAGVESTEAFF
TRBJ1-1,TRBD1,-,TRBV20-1,TGCAGTCCCAAAAGGGGGGACAGGGGTCACACTGAAGCTTTCTTT,CSPKRGDRGHTEAFF
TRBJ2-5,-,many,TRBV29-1,TGCAGCGTTGTCGGAGCGGGTACTCAAGAGACCCAGTACTTC,CSVVGAGTQETQYF
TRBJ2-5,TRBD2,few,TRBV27,TGTGCCAGCAGTCCTGGATCCTCTAGCGGGATGGGTGAGACCCAGTACTTC,CASSPGSSSGMGETQYF